This T cell receptor beta chain was captured in a study of yellow fever vaccine responses in identical twins. Notes on the study in general: Twins reportedly showed a vaccine T cell response that seemed partly convergent and partly personalized.

From the RT-PCR reads, TCRdb called clonotypes with MiXCR, one entry per CDR3 protein. The sample includes around 20,000 distinct CDR3 sequences, roughly two thirds of them seen just once. The CDR3 runs to 13 residues. V lost 2 bases and J lost 8, with 12 bases in between. This clonotype was counted a few times. Its antigen is currently unknown. The material sequenced was T cells from blood (PBMCs), unsorted or a sorted subset (not recorded which), taken before or after yellow fever vaccination (not recorded which). The chain recombines TRBV12-3 or TRBV12-4 with TRBJ1-2, with no clear D. The clonotype originates from a young woman who received the yellow fever vaccine. CDR3 sequence: CASSLQPLGGYTF. CDR3 sequence (DNA): TGTGCCAGCAGTTTACAGCCCCTTGGGGGCTACACCTTC.